This T cell receptor (beta chain) is drawn from a study of shared clonotypes between healthy human individuals. Whole-study findings and limits: Only blood was sampled, and tissue TCR repertoires likely differ from blood ones. Naive subsets generally had larger estimated richness than memory subsets.

Worth noting for this clone: Antigen unknown.

The data were produced by immunoSEQ multiplex PCR, yet TCRdb's version contains in-frame clones alone and is incomplete. The data hold about 2 million clones, with less than 95% observed a single time. V lost 6 bases, J lost 4 bases, and 10 bases stayed unmatched. The CDR3 totals 16 residues. CDR1 and CDR2 (germline): MNHEY, SMNVEV (reference sequence). The naive CD8 fraction comprised CD45RO-negative cells positively selected for CCR7 and excluded terminally differentiated effector memory CD45RA+ cells. The receptor comes from a man in his late teens or twenties in good health. The rearrangement uses TRBV27 and TRBJ2-5; TRBD2 matches at 11 bases. The sequencing input was naive CD8+ T cells sorted from blood. In DNA form, the CDR3 reads TGTGCCAGCAGCAAACTCGGGACTAGCGGTCCAGAGACCCAGTACTTC. The encoded protein is CASSKLGTSGPETQYF.